Sequencing of this T cell receptor beta chain was carried out in a study of a mutant IDH1 vaccine in newly diagnosed glioma. Study-level information: Among treated patients, 62.5% were male and around 40% female, and mean age was 40.4 years. General study points: Overall, about 92% of patients had vaccine-induced immune responses. Shifts in the top peripheral T cell clonotypes seemed unrelated to pseudoprogression.

The time point: week 35, safety follow-up. Vaccinated patients received 300 ug of mutant IDH1 20-mer peptide per dose, with topical imiquimod. New astrocytomas of WHO grade 3 or 4 that were IDH1-mutant and ATRX-lost were found in the donors. As for this clone: The antigen is undetermined.

Profiled with immunoSEQ multiplex PCR; TCRdb holds only in-frame clones, not every one. The profile shows about 50,000 clones, 85% to 95% of them singletons. The CDR3 is 14 amino acids. Trimming took 4 bases from V and 2 from J; bases not matched to a gene: 4. The germline CDR1 and CDR2 sequences are SGHNT and YYREEE (reference sequence). The sequence was obtained from a man between 45 and 60 years old with glioma. The input for sequencing was PBMCs, taken from a glioma patient whose treatment included an IDH1 peptide vaccine. The chain carries TRBV5-4 and TRBJ2-7, with 9 bases that match TRBD1. CDR3 sequence (DNA): TGTGCCAGCAGCGCCGGGACAGGGCCCTACGAGCAGTACTTC. Its translation: CASSAGTGPYEQYF.